This record covers a single T cell receptor (beta chain). Antigen specificity is unknown. Each CDR3 protein is one row after TCRdb ran MiXCR on the reads. The table shows approximately 120,000 distinct CDR3 sequences, with approximately 30% occurring only once. The data were taken from a study of T cell repertoires in cytomegalovirus infection. Study background: Newly reported HLA-C-restricted and thoroughly characterized HLA-B-restricted CMV epitopes were employed. Matching HLA type and CMV infection were both indicated by public TCR beta signatures.

Study-wide results and caveats: Summed frequency of shared TCR beta families picked out CMV carriers who also had the relevant HLA. Clonotype analysis showed dominance of the ex vivo response by HLA-C-restricted CMV-specific TCR beta clonotypes.

With 3 bases removed from V and 3 bases from J, the gap between germline ends came to 12 bases. This CDR3 comprises 16 residues. From germline, CDR1 is MDHEN and CDR2 SYDVKM. V and J are TRBV28 and TRBJ2-6, with D possibly called TRBD1 or TRBD2 (6 bases each). This clonotype was obtained from a human donor in good health (CMV status not recorded). Some clones in this sample may be carry-over from other donors' samples. Material: CD8+ T cells from cultured PBMCs, obtained from culture after CMV antigen stimulation. The CDR3 spells CASSFEGGVGANVLTF. Here the CDR3 DNA reads TGTGCCAGCAGTTTTGAGGGGGGAGTTGGGGCCAACGTCCTGACTTTC. Together with reference TRBV28 and TRBJ2-6, the CDR3 gives the full variable domain: DVKVTQSSRYLVKRTGEKVFLECVQDMDHENMFWYRQDPGLGLRLIYFSYDVKMKEKGDIPEGYSVSREKKERFSLILESASTNQTSMYLCASSFEGGVGANVLTFGAGSRLTVL.